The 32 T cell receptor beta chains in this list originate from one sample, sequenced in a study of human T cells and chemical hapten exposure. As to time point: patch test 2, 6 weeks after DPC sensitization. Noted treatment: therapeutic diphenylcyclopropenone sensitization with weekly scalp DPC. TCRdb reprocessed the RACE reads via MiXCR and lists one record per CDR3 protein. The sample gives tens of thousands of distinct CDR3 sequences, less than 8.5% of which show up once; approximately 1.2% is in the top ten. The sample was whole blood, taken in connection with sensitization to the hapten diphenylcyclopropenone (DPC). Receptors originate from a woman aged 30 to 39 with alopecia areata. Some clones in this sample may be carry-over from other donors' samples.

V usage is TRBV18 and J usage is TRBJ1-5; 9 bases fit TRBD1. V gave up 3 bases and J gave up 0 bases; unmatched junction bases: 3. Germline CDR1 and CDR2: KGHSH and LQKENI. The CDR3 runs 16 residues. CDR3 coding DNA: TGTGCCAGCTCACCGGGACAGGGATATAGCAATCAGCCCCAGCATTTT. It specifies CASSPGQGYSNQPQHF. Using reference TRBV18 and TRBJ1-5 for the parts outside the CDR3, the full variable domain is NAGVMQNPRHLVRRRGQEARLRCSPMKGHSHVYWYRQLPEEGLKFMVYLQKENIIDESGMPKERFSAEFPKEGPSILRIQQVVRGDSAAYFCASSPGQGYSNQPQHFGDGTRLSIL.

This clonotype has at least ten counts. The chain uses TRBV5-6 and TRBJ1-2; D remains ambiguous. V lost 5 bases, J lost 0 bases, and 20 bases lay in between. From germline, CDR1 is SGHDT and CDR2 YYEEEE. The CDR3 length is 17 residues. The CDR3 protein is CASSFRFNSLSNYGYTF. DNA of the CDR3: TGTGCCAGCAGTTTCCGCTTCAACTCCTTATCTAACTATGGCTACACCTTC.

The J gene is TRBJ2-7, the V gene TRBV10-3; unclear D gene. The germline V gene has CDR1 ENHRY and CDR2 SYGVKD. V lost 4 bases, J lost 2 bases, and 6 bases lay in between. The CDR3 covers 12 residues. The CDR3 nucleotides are TGTGCCATCAGTGGCCCAGCCTACGAGCAGTACTTC. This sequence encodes CAISGPAYEQYF.

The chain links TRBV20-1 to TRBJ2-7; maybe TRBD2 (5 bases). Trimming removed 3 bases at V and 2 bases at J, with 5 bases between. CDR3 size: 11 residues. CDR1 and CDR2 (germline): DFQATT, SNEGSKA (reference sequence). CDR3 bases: TGCAGTGCTAGGACTACCTACGAGCAGTACTTC. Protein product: CSARTTYEQYF.

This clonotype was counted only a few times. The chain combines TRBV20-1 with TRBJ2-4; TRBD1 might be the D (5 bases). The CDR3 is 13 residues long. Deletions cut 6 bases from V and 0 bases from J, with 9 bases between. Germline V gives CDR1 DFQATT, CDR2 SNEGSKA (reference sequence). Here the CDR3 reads CSATTVAKNIQYF. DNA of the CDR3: TGCAGTGCGACGACAGTAGCCAAAAACATTCAGTACTTC.

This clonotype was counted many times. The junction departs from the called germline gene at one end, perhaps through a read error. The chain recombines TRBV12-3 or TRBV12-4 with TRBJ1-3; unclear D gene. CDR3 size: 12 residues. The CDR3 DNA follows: TGTGCCAGCAGTTCCGGAACCGCAGATGCCCTTTTT. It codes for CASSSGTADALF.

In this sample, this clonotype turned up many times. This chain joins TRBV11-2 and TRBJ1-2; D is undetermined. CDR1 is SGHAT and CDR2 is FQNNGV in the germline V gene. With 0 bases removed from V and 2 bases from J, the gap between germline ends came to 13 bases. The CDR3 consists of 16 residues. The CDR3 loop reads CASSLDPLGSNYGYTF. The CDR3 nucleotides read TGTGCCAGCAGCTTAGATCCCCTCGGATCCAACTATGGCTACACCTTC.

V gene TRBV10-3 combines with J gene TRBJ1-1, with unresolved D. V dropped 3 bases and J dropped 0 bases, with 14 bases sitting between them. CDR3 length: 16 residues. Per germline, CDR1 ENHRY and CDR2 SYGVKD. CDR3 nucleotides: TGTGCCATCAGTGAAAGAGCGCGGGGATTGAACACTGAAGCTTTCTTT. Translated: CAISERARGLNTEAFF.

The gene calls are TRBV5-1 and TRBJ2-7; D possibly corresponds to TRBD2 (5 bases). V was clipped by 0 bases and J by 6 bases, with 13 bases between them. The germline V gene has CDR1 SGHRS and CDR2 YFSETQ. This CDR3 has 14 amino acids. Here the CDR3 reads CASSLEPGIREQYF. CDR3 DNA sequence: TGCGCCAGCAGCTTGGAACCGGGGATACGCGAGCAGTACTTC.

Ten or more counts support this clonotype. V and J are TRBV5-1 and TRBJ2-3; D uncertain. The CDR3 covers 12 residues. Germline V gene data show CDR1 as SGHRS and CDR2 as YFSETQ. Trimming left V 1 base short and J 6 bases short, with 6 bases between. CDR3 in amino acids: CASSLILDTQYF. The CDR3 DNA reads TGCGCCAGCAGCTTGATCCTTGATACGCAGTATTTT.

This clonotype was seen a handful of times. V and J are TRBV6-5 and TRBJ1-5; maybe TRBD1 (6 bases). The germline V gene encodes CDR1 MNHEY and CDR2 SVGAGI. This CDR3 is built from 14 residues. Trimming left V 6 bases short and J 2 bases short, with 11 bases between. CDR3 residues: CASSRGGRNQPQHF. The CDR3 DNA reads TGTGCCAGCAGCCGCGGGGGGCGCAATCAGCCCCAGCATTTT.

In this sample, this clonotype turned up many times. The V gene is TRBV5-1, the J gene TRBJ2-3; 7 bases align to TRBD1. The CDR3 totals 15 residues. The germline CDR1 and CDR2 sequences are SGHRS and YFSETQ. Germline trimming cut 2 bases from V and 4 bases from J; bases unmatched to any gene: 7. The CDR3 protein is CASSLTQGDADTQYF. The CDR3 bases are TGCGCCAGCAGCTTAACGCAGGGGGATGCAGATACGCAGTATTTT.

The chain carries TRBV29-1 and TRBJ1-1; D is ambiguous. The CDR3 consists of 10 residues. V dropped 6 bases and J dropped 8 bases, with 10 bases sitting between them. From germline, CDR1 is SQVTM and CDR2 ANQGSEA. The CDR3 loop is CSVATEEAFF. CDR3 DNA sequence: TGCAGCGTGGCGACGGAAGAAGCTTTCTTT.

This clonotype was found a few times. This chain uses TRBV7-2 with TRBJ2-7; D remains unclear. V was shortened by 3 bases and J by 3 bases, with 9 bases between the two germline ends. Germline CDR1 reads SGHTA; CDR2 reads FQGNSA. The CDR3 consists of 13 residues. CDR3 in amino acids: CASSFRRGYEQYF. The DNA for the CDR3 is TGTGCCAGCAGCTTCCGCCGAGGCTACGAGCAGTACTTC. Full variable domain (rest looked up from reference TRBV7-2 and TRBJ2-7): GAGVSQSPSNKVTEKGKDVELRCDPISGHTALYWYRQSLGQGLEFLIYFQGNSAPDKSGLPSDRFSAERTGGSVSTLTIQRTQQEDSAVYLCASSFRRGYEQYFGPGTRLTVT.

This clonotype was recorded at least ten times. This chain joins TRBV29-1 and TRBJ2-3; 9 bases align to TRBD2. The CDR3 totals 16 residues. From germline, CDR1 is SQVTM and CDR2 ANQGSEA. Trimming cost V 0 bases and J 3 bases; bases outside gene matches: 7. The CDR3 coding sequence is TGCAGCGTTGAAGAGCCGGCGGGGGGGATAACAGATACGCAGTATTTT. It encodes CSVEEPAGGITDTQYF.

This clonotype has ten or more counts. The CDR3, as DNA: TGCGCCAGCAGCCACAGGGTAAATCATCCCCAATACCAAGAGACCCAGTACTTC. This encodes CASSHRVNHPQYQETQYF. The chain combines TRBV5-1 with TRBJ2-5; weak D call: TRBD1 (6 bases). The CDR3 totals 18 residues. CDR1 is SGHRS, CDR2 YFSETQ, per germline. V was cut by 4 bases and J by 0 bases, with 22 bases left in between. Drawing the rest from reference TRBV5-1 and TRBJ2-5, the complete variable domain is KAGVTQTPRYLIKTRGQQVTLSCSPISGHRSVSWYQQTPGQGLQFLFEYFSETQRNKGNFPGRFSGRQFSNSRSEMNVSTLELGDSALYLCASSHRVNHPQYQETQYFGPGTRLLVL.

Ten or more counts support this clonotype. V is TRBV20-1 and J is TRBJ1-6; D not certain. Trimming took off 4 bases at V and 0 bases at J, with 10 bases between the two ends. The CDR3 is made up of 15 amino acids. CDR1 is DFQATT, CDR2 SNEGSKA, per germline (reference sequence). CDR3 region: CSAIRASSYNSPLHF. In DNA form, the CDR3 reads TGCAGTGCTATCCGGGCGAGCTCCTATAATTCACCCCTCCACTTT.

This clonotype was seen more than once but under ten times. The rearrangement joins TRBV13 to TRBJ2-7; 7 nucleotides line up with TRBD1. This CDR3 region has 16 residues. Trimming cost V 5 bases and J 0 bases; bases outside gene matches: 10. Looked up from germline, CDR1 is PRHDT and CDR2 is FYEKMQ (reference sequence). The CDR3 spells CASSPIAGDSSYEQYF. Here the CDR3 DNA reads TGTGCCAGCAGCCCTATCGCAGGGGACAGCTCCTACGAGCAGTACTTC.

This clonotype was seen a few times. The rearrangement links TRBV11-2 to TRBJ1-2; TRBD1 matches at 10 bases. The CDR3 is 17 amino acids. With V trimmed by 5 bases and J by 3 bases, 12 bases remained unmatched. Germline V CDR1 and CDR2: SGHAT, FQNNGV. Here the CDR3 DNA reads TGTGCCAGCAGCGCTGGGACAGGGGTCACGGCAGACTATGGCTACACCTTC. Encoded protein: CASSAGTGVTADYGYTF.

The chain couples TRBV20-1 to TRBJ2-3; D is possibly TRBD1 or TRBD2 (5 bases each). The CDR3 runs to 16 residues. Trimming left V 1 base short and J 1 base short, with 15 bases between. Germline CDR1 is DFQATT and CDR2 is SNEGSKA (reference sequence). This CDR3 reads CSARADGAGGTDTQYF. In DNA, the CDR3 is TGCAGTGCTAGAGCCGACGGGGCTGGGGGCACAGATACGCAGTATTTT.

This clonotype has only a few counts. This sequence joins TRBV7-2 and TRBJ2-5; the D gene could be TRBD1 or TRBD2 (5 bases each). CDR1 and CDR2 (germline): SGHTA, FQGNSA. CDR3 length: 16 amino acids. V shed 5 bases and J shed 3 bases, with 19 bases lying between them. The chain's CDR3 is CASSPNVGPLKETQYF. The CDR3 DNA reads TGTGCCAGCAGCCCAAACGTGGGACCCCTTAAAGAGACCCAGTACTTC.

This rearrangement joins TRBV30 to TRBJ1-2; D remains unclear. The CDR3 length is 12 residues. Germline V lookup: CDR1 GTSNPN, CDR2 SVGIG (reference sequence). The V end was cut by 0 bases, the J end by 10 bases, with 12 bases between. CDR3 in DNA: TGTGCCTGGAGTGTTGGTTCTGTCTACTACACCTTC. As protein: CAWSVGSVYYTF.

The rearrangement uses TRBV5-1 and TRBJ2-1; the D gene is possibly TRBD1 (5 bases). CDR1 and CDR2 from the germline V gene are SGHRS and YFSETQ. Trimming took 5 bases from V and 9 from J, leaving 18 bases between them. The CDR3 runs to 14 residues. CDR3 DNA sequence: TGCGCCAGCAGACCGGTAGGGGCTTGTCTTGAGCAGTTCTTC. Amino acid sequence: CASRPVGACLEQFF.

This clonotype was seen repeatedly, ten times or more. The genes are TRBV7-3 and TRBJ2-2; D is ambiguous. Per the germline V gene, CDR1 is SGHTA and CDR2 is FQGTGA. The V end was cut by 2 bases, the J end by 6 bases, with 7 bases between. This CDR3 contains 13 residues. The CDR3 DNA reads TGTGCCAGCAGCTTAGGGGAACCCGGGGAGCTGTTTTTT. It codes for CASSLGEPGELFF.

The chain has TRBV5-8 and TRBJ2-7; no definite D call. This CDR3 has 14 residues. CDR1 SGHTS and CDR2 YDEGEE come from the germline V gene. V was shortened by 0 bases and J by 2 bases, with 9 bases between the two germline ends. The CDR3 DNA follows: TGTGCCAGCAGCTTGGTGGAGAAAACCTACGAGCAGTACTTC. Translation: CASSLVEKTYEQYF.

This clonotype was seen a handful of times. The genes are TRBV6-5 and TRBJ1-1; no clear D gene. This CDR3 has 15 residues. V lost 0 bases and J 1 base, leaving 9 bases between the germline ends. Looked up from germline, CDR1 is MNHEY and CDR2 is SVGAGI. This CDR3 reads CASSYSILGNTEAFF. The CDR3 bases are TGTGCCAGCAGTTACTCGATATTAGGGAACACTGAAGCTTTCTTT.

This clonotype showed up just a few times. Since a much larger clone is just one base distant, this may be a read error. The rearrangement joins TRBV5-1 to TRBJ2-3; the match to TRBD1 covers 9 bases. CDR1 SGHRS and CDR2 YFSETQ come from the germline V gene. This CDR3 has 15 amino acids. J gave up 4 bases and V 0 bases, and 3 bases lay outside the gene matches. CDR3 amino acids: CASSLVGTGPDTQYF. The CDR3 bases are TGCGCCAGCAGCTTGGTCGGGACAGGGCCAGATACGCAGTATTTT.

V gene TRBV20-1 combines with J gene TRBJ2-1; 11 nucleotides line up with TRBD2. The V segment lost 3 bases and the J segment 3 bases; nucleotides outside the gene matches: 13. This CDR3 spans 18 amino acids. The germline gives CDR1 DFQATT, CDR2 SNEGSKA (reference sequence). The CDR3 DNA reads TGCAGTGCTAGTTCACTTAGCGGGGGGGCTTCCTACTACAATGAGCAGTTCTTC. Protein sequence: CSASSLSGGASYYNEQFF.

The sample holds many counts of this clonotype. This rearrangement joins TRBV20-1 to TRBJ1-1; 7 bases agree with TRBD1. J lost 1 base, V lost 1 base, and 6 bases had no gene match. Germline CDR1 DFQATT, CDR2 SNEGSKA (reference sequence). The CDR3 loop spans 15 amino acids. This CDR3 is CSARVWTGQNTEAFF. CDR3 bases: TGCAGTGCTAGAGTCTGGACAGGCCAGAACACTGAAGCTTTCTTT.

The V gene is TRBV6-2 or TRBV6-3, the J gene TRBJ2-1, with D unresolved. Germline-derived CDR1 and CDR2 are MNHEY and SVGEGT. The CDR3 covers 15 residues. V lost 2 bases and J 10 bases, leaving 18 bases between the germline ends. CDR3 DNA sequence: TGTGCCAGCAGTTACCCGTCTGTAGGGCTTGGGGAGCAGTTCTTC. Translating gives CASSYPSVGLGEQFF.

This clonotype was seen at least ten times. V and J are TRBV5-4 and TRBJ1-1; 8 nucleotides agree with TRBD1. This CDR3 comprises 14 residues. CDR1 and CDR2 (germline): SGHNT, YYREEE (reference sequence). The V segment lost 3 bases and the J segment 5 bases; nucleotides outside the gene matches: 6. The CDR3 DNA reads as TGTGCCAGCAGCTCCGGACAGGGCGAGACTGAAGCTTTCTTT. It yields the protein CASSSGQGETEAFF. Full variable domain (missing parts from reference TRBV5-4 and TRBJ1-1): ETGVTQSPTHLIKTRGQQVTLRCSSQSGHNTVSWYQQALGQGPQFIFQYYREEENGRGNFPPRFSGLQFPNYSSELNVNALELDDSALYLCASSSGQGETEAFFGQGTRLTVV.

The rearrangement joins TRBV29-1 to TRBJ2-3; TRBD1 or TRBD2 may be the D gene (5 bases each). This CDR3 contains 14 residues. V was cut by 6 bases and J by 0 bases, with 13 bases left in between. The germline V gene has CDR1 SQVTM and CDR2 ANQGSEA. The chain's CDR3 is CSVKDGASTDTQYF. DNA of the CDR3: TGCAGCGTCAAGGACGGGGCTAGCACAGATACGCAGTATTTT.